The 10 T cell receptor beta chains in this list originate from one sample, sequenced in a study of blood T cells in healthy people across ages. Combining a sample-barcoded 5' primer with a J-beta primer mix, a second PCR ran for roughly 7 to 12 cycles. TCRdb used MiXCR to reprocess the 5' RACE reads, holding one entry per CDR3 protein. Seen here are roughly 1,800,000 distinct CDR3 sequences, less than 50% observed once, and the top ten hold roughly 2.1%. The sequencing input was blood. The receptors originated from a woman in her thirties or forties in good health.

The sample holds a few counts of this clonotype. This sequence joins TRBV7-2 and TRBJ2-5, with a weak D call TRBD1 (6 bases). V lost 2 bases and J lost 3, with 16 bases in between. CDR1 is SGHTA, CDR2 FQGNSA, per germline. The length of the CDR3 is 16 residues. The CDR3: CASSLKGAGAKETQYF. In DNA, the CDR3 is TGTGCCAGCAGCTTAAAAGGTGCAGGGGCTAAAGAGACCCAGTACTTC.

This sequence joins TRBV27 and TRBJ2-3; no reliable D call. The CDR3 is 16 amino acids. CDR1 is MNHEY and CDR2 is SMNVEV in the germline V gene (reference sequence). Deletions cut 6 bases from V and 0 bases from J, with 16 bases between. Written as DNA, the CDR3 is TGTGCCAGCAGACCCAAAGTCATACTTAGCACAGATACGCAGTATTTT. It encodes CASRPKVILSTDTQYF.

This clonotype has ten or more counts. The chain is built from TRBV9 and TRBJ2-1; possible D gene TRBD2, 5 bases. There are 17 residues in the CDR3. The V gene's germline CDR1 is SGDLS and CDR2 YYNGEE. Trimming stripped 2 bases from V and 0 bases from J, with 15 bases between. The CDR3 sequence is CASSVSRTASSYNEQFF. In DNA form, the CDR3 reads TGTGCCAGCAGCGTTAGCAGGACTGCCAGCTCCTACAATGAGCAGTTCTTC.

This clonotype was found a few times. The J gene is TRBJ1-5, the V gene TRBV7-2; a weak D match, TRBD1 (6 bases). The CDR3 loop spans 16 amino acids. Trimming removed 0 bases at V and 4 bases at J, with 13 bases between. CDR1 SGHTA and CDR2 FQGNSA come from the germline V gene. CDR3: CASSLAGGMRNQPQHF. The CDR3 DNA sequence: TGTGCCAGCAGCTTAGCAGGGGGGATGAGAAATCAGCCCCAGCATTTT.

This clonotype has just a few counts. The chain has TRBV6-6 and TRBJ1-5, with 10 bases matching TRBD1. The CDR3 is 13 residues long. Germline-derived CDR1 and CDR2 are MNHNY and SVGAGI (reference sequence). The trim removed 6 bases at V and 4 bases at J, leaving 0 bases unmatched. CDR3 amino acids: CASRDRGNQPQHF. The CDR3 DNA sequence: TGTGCCAGCAGGGACAGGGGGAATCAGCCCCAGCATTTT.

The CDR3 spells CATQGQPNYGYTF. CDR3 nucleotide sequence: TGTGCCACCCAGGGACAGCCTAACTATGGCTACACCTTC. V usage is TRBV28 and J usage is TRBJ1-2, with TRBD1 matching 7 bases. The CDR3 has 13 residues. Germline V gives CDR1 MDHEN, CDR2 SYDVKM. The junction had 5 bases not matched to a gene; V was cut back by 10 bases and J by 0 bases.

As concerns this clonotype: An end of the junction does not agree with germline; a read error may underlie this. The chain links TRBV27 to TRBJ2-1; 7 positions match TRBD1. The length of the CDR3 is 15 residues. Germline-derived CDR1 and CDR2 are MNHEY and SMNVEV (reference sequence). CDR3 DNA sequence: TGTGCCGGCAGACTTATAGTGGGACAGTACAATGAGCAGTTCTTC. Translating it yields CAGRLIVGQYNEQFF.

This sequence joins TRBV12-3 or TRBV12-4 and TRBJ2-3; TRBD2 matches 7 bases. The CDR3 totals 14 residues. The trim removed 10 bases at V and 2 bases at J, leaving 9 bases unmatched. The CDR3 sequence is CATDPGGITDTQYF. The DNA for the CDR3 is TGTGCCACGGACCCCGGGGGGATCACAGATACGCAGTATTTT.

The chain has TRBV5-1 and TRBJ2-5; maybe TRBD2 (6 bases). V lost 0 bases to trimming and J lost 12 bases, with 21 bases between them. Germline lookup yields CDR1 SGHRS and CDR2 YFSETQ. This CDR3 contains 15 residues. The CDR3 sequence is CASSLVAGGPGSEYF. For the CDR3, the DNA is TGCGCCAGCAGCTTGGTCGCCGGGGGTCCAGGTTCGGAGTACTTC.

In nucleotides, the CDR3 is TGTGCCAGCAGCTTAACTAGCGGGGGGCTCGAAGGCTACAATGAGCAGTTCTTC. Its protein product is CASSLTSGGLEGYNEQFF. The rearrangement links TRBV7-6 to TRBJ2-1; 12 bases align to TRBD2. The CDR3 runs 18 residues. J was trimmed by 3 bases and V by 2 bases; bases with no gene match: 8. Germline V gene data show CDR1 as SGHVS and CDR2 as FNYEAQ.